Following are 28 T cell receptor beta chains from one sample sequenced in a study of T cell repertoires in cytomegalovirus infection. TCRdb recomputed calls from the reads with MiXCR, one row per CDR3 protein. The repertoire holds approximately 500,000 distinct CDR3 sequences, with approximately 11% as singletons. The sample taken for sequencing was PBMCs. These receptor sequences come from a human donor in good health (CMV status not recorded). Some clones in this sample may be carry-over from other donors' samples.

This clonotype was seen many times. V is TRBV7-9 and J is TRBJ2-7; D gene unclear. Trimming took off 5 bases at V and 3 bases at J, with 17 bases between the two ends. CDR1 and CDR2 (germline): SEHNR, FQNEAQ (reference sequence). CDR3 length: 15 residues. The CDR3 sequence is CASSPKPGRLYEQYF. The CDR3 DNA sequence: TGTGCCAGCAGCCCCAAGCCCGGGCGCCTCTACGAGCAGTACTTC.

This clonotype came up many times. The CDR3 bases are TGTGCCATCAGTGACTCCCGGGAGCTCTATGGCTACACCTTC. Amino acid sequence: CAISDSRELYGYTF. The J gene is TRBJ1-2, the V gene TRBV10-3; D gene unclear. The CDR3 spans 14 residues. Trimming took off 3 bases at V and 4 bases at J, with 12 bases between the two ends. The germline gives CDR1 ENHRY, CDR2 SYGVKD.

This clonotype was seen repeatedly, ten times or more. The V call is TRBV7-2, the J call TRBJ2-6; D call uncertain. The V gene's germline CDR1 is SGHTA and CDR2 FQGNSA. This CDR3 is built from 15 residues. The V and J ends lost 2 bases and 0 bases respectively, with 5 bases between them. DNA for the CDR3: TGTGCCAGCAGCTTAACGCGCTCTGGGGCCAACGTCCTGACTTTC. Protein sequence: CASSLTRSGANVLTF.

This clonotype was picked up a small number of times. The chain has TRBV25-1 and TRBJ2-7; 7 bases line up with TRBD1. J lost 2 bases, V lost 4 bases, and 8 bases had no gene match. This CDR3 contains 15 residues. Germline V gene lookup returns CDR1 MGHDK and CDR2 SYGVNS. CDR3 amino acids: CASSVRKGTAYEQYF. The CDR3 DNA reads as TGTGCCAGCAGTGTTCGTAAAGGGACAGCCTACGAGCAGTACTTC.

The chain employs TRBV5-1 and TRBJ2-5, with TRBD1 identical over 9 bases. V dropped 4 bases and J dropped 4; count of bases not matched to a gene: 5. The germline CDR1 and CDR2 sequences are SGHRS and YFSETQ. The CDR3 is 14 residues long. The CDR3 sequence is CASSKDRGRETQYF. DNA of the CDR3: TGCGCCAGCAGCAAGGACAGGGGAAGAGAGACCCAGTACTTC. The full variable domain, in which reference TRBV5-1 and TRBJ2-5 provide the parts outside the CDR3, is KAGVTQTPRYLIKTRGQQVTLSCSPISGHRSVSWYQQTPGQGLQFLFEYFSETQRNKGNFPGRFSGRQFSNSRSEMNVSTLELGDSALYLCASSKDRGRETQYFGPGTRLLVL.

A few counts support this clonotype. The genes are TRBV10-2 and TRBJ1-5; no definite D call. Germline values: CDR1 WSHSY, CDR2 SAAADI. V dropped 2 bases and J dropped 6 bases, with 8 bases sitting between them. CDR3 size: 13 residues. CDR3 region: CASSEERSQPQHF. The CDR3 DNA follows: TGCGCCAGCAGTGAGGAAAGATCTCAGCCCCAGCATTTT.

This chain joins TRBV5-4 and TRBJ2-1, with D tentatively TRBD2 (6 bases). The CDR3 runs 17 residues. The V end lost 0 bases, the J end lost 1 base, and 14 bases lay between the germline ends. Germline CDR1 SGHNT, CDR2 YYREEE (reference sequence). The CDR3 coding sequence is TGTGCCAGCAGCTTGGATGCGGGGCTGCGGTCCTACAATGAGCAGTTCTTC. Translating gives CASSLDAGLRSYNEQFF. The full variable domain, rest sourced from reference TRBV5-4 and TRBJ2-1, is ETGVTQSPTHLIKTRGQQVTLRCSSQSGHNTVSWYQQALGQGPQFIFQYYREEENGRGNFPPRFSGLQFPNYSSELNVNALELDDSALYLCASSLDAGLRSYNEQFFGPGTRLTVL.

This clonotype was seen at least ten times. The chain couples TRBV7-8 to TRBJ1-5; 8 bases align to TRBD1. Germline V lookup: CDR1 SGHVS, CDR2 FQNEAQ. The CDR3 length is 16 residues. V lost 0 bases and J lost 1; bases outside the gene matches: 2. CDR3 bases: TGTGCCAGCAGCTTAGCGACAGGGGTGAGCAATCAGCCCCAGCATTTT. This sequence encodes CASSLATGVSNQPQHF.

This clonotype was recorded at least ten times. The rearrangement joins TRBV5-4 to TRBJ1-1; 7 bases agree with TRBD1. The CDR3 consists of 13 residues. Germline V gene sequence: CDR1 SGHNT, CDR2 YYREEE (reference sequence). J lost 0 bases, V lost 5 bases, and 1 base had no gene match. The CDR3, as DNA: TGTGCCAGCAGGCAGGGGGTGAACACTGAAGCTTTCTTT. This sequence encodes CASRQGVNTEAFF.

This clonotype was counted ten times or more. V gene TRBV12-5 combines with J gene TRBJ2-2; D is unclear. Germline V lookup: CDR1 LGHNT, CDR2 FRNRAP. The CDR3 runs to 11 residues. The V end lost 5 bases, the J end lost 4 bases, and 2 bases lay between the germline ends. CDR3 in DNA: TGTGCTAGTGGTATCACCGGGGAGCTGTTTTTT. As protein: CASGITGELFF.

This chain uses TRBV10-3 with TRBJ2-2; D not resolved. The germline V gene encodes CDR1 ENHRY and CDR2 SYGVKD. V was pared by 1 base and J by 2 bases, with 8 bases between. The CDR3 sequence is 15 residues long. DNA of the CDR3: TGTGCCATCAGTGAGTTTACAGCTAACACCGGGGAGCTGTTTTTT. This translates into CAISEFTANTGELFF.

Ten or more counts support this clonotype. The V gene is TRBV11-2, the J gene TRBJ2-3; no reliable D call. Germline CDR1 reads SGHAT; CDR2 reads FQNNGV. V lost 5 bases and J lost 5, with 8 bases in between. CDR3 length: 12 residues. The CDR3 is CASSPSRDTQYF. The CDR3 nucleotides are TGTGCCAGCAGCCCGAGTAGAGATACGCAGTATTTT.

This clonotype was observed many times. The chain has TRBV2 and TRBJ2-2; 11 positions agree with TRBD2. The CDR3 runs to 15 residues. The germline CDR1 and CDR2 sequences are SNHLY and FYNNEI. V shed 7 bases, J shed 1 base, and the junction held 2 bases outside the gene matches. The CDR3 loop reads CASTGTSGNTGELFF. The CDR3 nucleotides read TGTGCCAGCACCGGGACTAGCGGGAACACCGGGGAGCTGTTTTTT.

This chain joins TRBV6-6 and TRBJ2-1; 8 bases line up with TRBD2. This CDR3 has 16 residues. Looked up from germline, CDR1 is MNHNY and CDR2 is SVGAGI (reference sequence). J gave up 8 bases and V 2 bases, and 11 bases lay outside the gene matches. The CDR3 coding sequence is TGTGCCAGCAGTTACCGGGCGGGGGGTGACGGGGATGAGCAGTTCTTC. It yields the protein CASSYRAGGDGDEQFF.

The rearrangement links TRBV20-1 to TRBJ2-3, with a weak D call TRBD2 (7 bases). Germline V gene sequence: CDR1 DFQATT, CDR2 SNEGSKA (reference sequence). The V end was cut by 5 bases, the J end by 1 base, with 19 bases between. The CDR3 is 16 residues long. This CDR3 is CSAPRGRGLRTDTQYF. The CDR3 nucleotides read TGCAGTGCTCCCCGGGGGCGGGGGCTCCGCACAGATACGCAGTATTTT.

This clonotype appeared many times. This chain connects TRBV11-1 to TRBJ1-2, with TRBD1 matching 7 bases. In germline, CDR1 is SGHAT, CDR2 FQDESV (reference sequence). After removal of 5 bases from V and 7 bases from J, the junction contained 4 bases not matched to a gene. The CDR3 is made up of 12 amino acids. CDR3 amino acids: CASSQGGRGYTF. The CDR3 nucleotides read TGTGCCAGCAGCCAGGGGGGACGTGGCTACACCTTC.

The chain couples TRBV27 to TRBJ1-2, with unresolved D. V lost 2 bases and J 4 bases, leaving 11 bases between the germline ends. Germline V gene lookup returns CDR1 MNHEY and CDR2 SMNVEV (reference sequence). The CDR3 totals 14 residues. The CDR3 DNA reads TGTGCCAGCAGTTTAGTGGCTCGCGGCTATGGCTACACCTTC. Residues: CASSLVARGYGYTF.

This clonotype has ten or more counts. The V call is TRBV19, the J call TRBJ1-5, with unresolved D. V was shortened by 5 bases and J by 0 bases, with 11 bases between the two germline ends. CDR1 and CDR2 (germline): LNHDA, SQIVND (reference sequence). This CDR3 is 15 amino acids long. In DNA form, the CDR3 reads TGTGCCAGTAGTTTGGAGGCGTATAGCAATCAGCCCCAGCATTTT. It translates to CASSLEAYSNQPQHF. Full variable domain (outside the CDR3, taken from reference TRBV19 and TRBJ1-5): DGGITQSPKYLFRKEGQNVTLSCEQNLNHDAMYWYRQDPGQGLRLIYYSQIVNDFQKGDIAEGYSVSREKKESFPLTVTSAQKNPTAFYLCASSLEAYSNQPQHFGDGTRLSIL.

Regarding this clonotype: No conserved phenylalanine or tryptophan is present at the end of the CDR3, so a read error is the likely explanation. The rearrangement joins TRBV12-3 or TRBV12-4 to TRBJ1-5; perhaps TRBD1 as D (6 bases). Deletions cut 3 bases from V and 6 bases from J, with 15 bases between. The length of the CDR3 is 15 residues. In nucleotides, the CDR3 is TGTGCCAGCAGTTTCTCCTCGGGGGCGATTCAGCCCCAGCATTCT. It codes for CASSFSSGAIQPQHS.

There are many counts of this clonotype. The V and J genes are TRBV7-9 and TRBJ1-1; D not certain. This CDR3 contains 13 residues. Germline loops: CDR1 SEHNR, CDR2 FQNEAQ (reference sequence). V lost 2 bases and J lost 4, with 8 bases in between. This CDR3 is CASSLQELTEAFF. The CDR3 DNA sequence: TGTGCCAGCAGCTTACAGGAGCTCACTGAAGCTTTCTTT.

This clonotype was found many times. The rearrangement uses TRBV6-6 and TRBJ1-4; 9 bases map to TRBD1. V shed 2 bases and J 7 bases; nucleotides not matched to a gene: 2. This CDR3 has 14 residues. Germline V gene data show CDR1 as MNHNY and CDR2 as SVGAGI (reference sequence). The CDR3 DNA follows: TGTGCCAGCAGTTACCGGGACAGGGTTGAAAAACTGTTTTTT. Amino acid sequence: CASSYRDRVEKLFF.

Note on this clonotype: Because the CDR3 is missing its conserved closing phenylalanine or tryptophan, this is likely a read error. V gene TRBV20-1 combines with J gene TRBJ1-1; D is unresolved. CDR1 is DFQATT, CDR2 SNEGSKA, per germline (reference sequence). The CDR3 is made up of 13 amino acids. With 6 bases removed from V and 5 bases from J, the gap between germline ends came to 16 bases. Here the CDR3 reads CSAHVGRWTEAFL. In nucleotides, the CDR3 is TGCAGTGCCCACGTCGGCAGATGGACTGAAGCTTTCCTT.

This clonotype has ten or more counts. V usage is TRBV28 and J usage is TRBJ2-5; tentatively, D is TRBD1 (5 bases). Trimming removed 7 bases from V and 1 base from J, with 28 bases in between. The CDR3 runs to 19 residues. In germline, CDR1 is MDHEN, CDR2 SYDVKM. The CDR3 nucleotides read TGTGCCAGCAACTTGCCTTCCTATTCCCAAAGGGGCCTCCAAGAGACCCAGTACTTC. This gives the protein CASNLPSYSQRGLQETQYF.

This clonotype has just one count. A much larger clonotype is one base distant, so this may be a read error. The chain links TRBV12-3 or TRBV12-4 to TRBJ1-5; 10 bases align to TRBD1. This CDR3 comprises 16 residues. This chain's CDR3 is CANSPRQGAIKQPQHF. The CDR3 DNA reads TGTGCCAACAGTCCGAGACAGGGGGCGATAAAGCAGCCCCAGCATTTT.

This clonotype was picked up many times. The V call is TRBV6-6, the J call TRBJ2-1; 10 bases are shared with TRBD2. Germline assignment: CDR1 MNHNY and CDR2 SVGAGI (reference sequence). This CDR3 spans 15 amino acids. V shed 7 bases, J shed 9 bases, and the junction held 12 bases outside the gene matches. CDR3: CASTLKREGRAEQFF. As DNA, the CDR3 is TGTGCCAGCACCTTAAAGCGGGAGGGCCGGGCTGAGCAGTTCTTC.

This clonotype was seen more than once but under ten times. The chain links TRBV3-1 to TRBJ2-7; D gene uncertain. The germline V gene encodes CDR1 LGHDT and CDR2 YNNKEL (reference sequence). The CDR3 runs 13 residues. The V end lost 6 bases, the J end lost 0 bases, and 9 bases lay between the germline ends. For the CDR3, the DNA is TGTGCCAGCAGGTGGGGAAGCTCCTACGAGCAGTACTTC. Encoded protein: CASRWGSSYEQYF.

The rearrangement joins TRBV13 to TRBJ2-5; 7 nucleotides line up with TRBD1. The CDR3 covers 14 residues. The V gene's germline CDR1 is PRHDT and CDR2 FYEKMQ (reference sequence). Unmatched junction bases numbered 7, after V lost 5 bases and J lost 4 bases. CDR3 DNA sequence: TGTGCCAGCAGCATCAGACAGGGCGGAGAGACCCAGTACTTC. Amino acids: CASSIRQGGETQYF.

V is TRBV11-2 and J is TRBJ2-7, with a tentative D call TRBD2 (5 bases). The CDR3 extends over 15 amino acids. The germline V and J ends were trimmed by 5 bases and 3 bases, with 17 bases remaining between them. Germline V gene lookup returns CDR1 SGHAT and CDR2 FQNNGV. The CDR3 DNA reads TGTGCCAGCAGCACTAGGTCCTTATCCCTCTACGAGCAGTACTTC. Residues: CASSTRSLSLYEQYF.